Listed below are T cell receptor beta chains from one sample, sequenced in a study of blood T cell repertoires in COVID-19. TCRdb keeps only in-frame clones here, not all; method: immunoSEQ multiplex PCR. This sample has roughly 100,000 clones; around nine tenths occur once, and the top ten carry approximately 3.5%. Specimen: peripheral blood. Receptors originate from a human donor in a cohort sampled during active COVID-19. CDR3s include the opening cysteine and the closing phenylalanine or tryptophan. The D gene is left open where the match is weak. Rows give clone size only sometimes, using once, few, many, or a class for an expanded clone.

D: NA; size: NA; V: TRBV7-8; J: TRBJ1-5; DNA: TGTGCCAGCAGCTTAGTACCAGGGGAGGGCCAGCCCCAGCATTTT; CDR3: CASSLVPGEGQPQHF
D: TRBD1; size: NA; V: TRBV5-4; J: TRBJ2-5; DNA: TGTGCCAGCAGCAAGACCGGGACAGGGTATTGGGAAGAGACCCAGTACTTC; CDR3: CASSKTGTGYWEETQYF
D: TRBD1; size: few; V: TRBV18; J: TRBJ2-7; DNA: TGTGCCAGCTCACCACTAAGGACAGGGAGCTCCTACGAGCAGTACTTC; CDR3: CASSPLRTGSSYEQYF
D: TRBD2; size: NA; V: TRBV3-1/TRBV3-2; J: TRBJ2-5; DNA: TGTGCCAGCAGCCAAGTAAGCGGGGTAGAGACCCAGTACTTC; CDR3: CASSQVSGVETQYF
D: NA; size: NA; V: TRBV7-6; J: TRBJ1-2; DNA: TGTGCCAGCAGCGCCTTGGGGGGCTATGGCTACACCTTC; CDR3: CASSALGGYGYTF
D: TRBD2; size: NA; V: TRBV3-1/TRBV3-2; J: TRBJ2-5; DNA: TGTGCCAGCAGCCAAAGATCTAGCGGGAGGGCCCGTGAGACCCAGTACTTC; CDR3: CASSQRSSGRARETQYF
D: NA; size: NA; V: TRBV27; J: TRBJ1-6; DNA: TGTGCCAGCACCCTGGGGGGGGTTGGATCACCCCTCCACTTT; CDR3: CASTLGGVGSPLHF
D: TRBD1; size: NA; V: TRBV18; J: TRBJ2-5; DNA: TGTGCCAGTTCACCCGGGACAGGGCGGGAGACCCAGTACTTC; CDR3: CASSPGTGRETQYF
D: TRBD1; size: NA; V: TRBV10-2; J: TRBJ2-2; DNA: TGCGCCAGCAGTTCCACCGGGACAGGGACAAACACCGGGGAGCTGTTTTTT; CDR3: CASSSTGTGTNTGELFF
D: NA; size: NA; V: TRBV4-2; J: TRBJ2-7; DNA: TGTGCCAGCAGCCAAGGTTTAGAGGGAAGGGCCTACGAGCAGTACTTC; CDR3: CASSQGLEGRAYEQYF
D: NA; size: NA; V: TRBV5-1; J: TRBJ2-3; DNA: TGCGCCAGCAGCTCAGCTAGCGCAGATACGCAGTATTTT; CDR3: CASSSASADTQYF
D: TRBD1; size: NA; V: TRBV6-5; J: TRBJ1-1; DNA: TGTGCCAGCAGTTCACAGGGGGCAGGGTTTGTTGAAGCTTTCTTT; CDR3: CASSSQGAGFVEAFF
D: TRBD1; size: NA; V: TRBV12-5; J: TRBJ1-1; DNA: TGTGCTAGTGGTTGGGGGACAGGAAACACTGAAGCTTTCTTT; CDR3: CASGWGTGNTEAFF
D: NA; size: NA; V: TRBV27; J: TRBJ1-2; DNA: TGTGCCAGCAGGAGGACAGTGGGAGGCTACACCTTC; CDR3: CASRRTVGGYTF
D: TRBD1; size: NA; V: TRBV7-2; J: TRBJ1-4; DNA: TGTGCCAGCAGCTTAGTATCAGGGACAGGGTGGGAAAAACTGTTTTTT; CDR3: CASSLVSGTGWEKLFF
D: TRBD2; size: NA; V: TRBV7-9; J: TRBJ2-7; DNA: TGTGCCAGCAGCAATCCTAGCGGGAGGGCCACCTACGAGCAGTACTTC; CDR3: CASSNPSGRATYEQYF
D: TRBD1; size: NA; V: TRBV7-3; J: TRBJ1-1; DNA: TGTGCCAGCAGAGAAACAGGGGGCACTGAAGCTTTCTTT; CDR3: CASRETGGTEAFF
D: TRBD1; size: NA; V: TRBV30; J: TRBJ1-6; DNA: TGTGCCTGGACGCGACAGGGGCGCTACGGTTCACCCCTCCACTTT; CDR3: CAWTRQGRYGSPLHF
D: NA; size: NA; V: TRBV18; J: TRBJ2-7; DNA: TGTGCCAGCTCACTACTCGAGACTAGGCCCTACGAGCAGTACTTC; CDR3: CASSLLETRPYEQYF
D: TRBD1; size: few; V: TRBV7-6; J: TRBJ1-4; DNA: TGTGCCAGCAGCTTATCCGGGACAGGGGGAGGTGAAAAACTGTTTTTT; CDR3: CASSLSGTGGGEKLFF
D: TRBD2; size: NA; V: TRBV4-1; J: TRBJ2-1; DNA: TGCGCCAGCAGCCAAGATTGGGGGGGAGGACACTCCTACAATGAGCAGTTCTTC; CDR3: CASSQDWGGGHSYNEQFF